Presented here are 11 T cell receptor beta chains from one specimen sequenced in a study of human T cells and chemical hapten exposure (dated by TCRdb to the early 2020s). Total RNA was extracted from unfractionated whole blood collected in Tempus Blood RNA tubes. Libraries came from 5' RACE. These reads were obtained on an Illumina MiSeq. TCRdb itself trimmed the public reads at Q25 with fastp, ran MiXCR and retained productive beta chains. Records with the same CDR3 protein are collapsed into one entry carrying the most frequent genes and DNA. The sample table holds about 140,000 distinct CDR3 sequences, of which roughly 4.1% were seen once. The biggest ten clones account for over 1.1% of the sample. All receptors come from a female donor in good health.

The chain has TRBV6-4 and TRBJ1-1; 12 bases are shared with TRBD1. The V segment lost 6 bases and the J segment 1 base; nucleotides outside the gene matches: 21. The CDR3 runs 21 residues. Germline V gives CDR1 MRHNA, CDR2 SNTAGT. CDR3 amino acids: CASRLLREGQGAKSRNTEAFF. The CDR3 DNA follows: TGTGCCAGCAGATTGCTTAGGGAGGGACAGGGGGCAAAATCAAGGAACACTGAAGCTTTCTTT.

There are many counts of this clonotype. V gene TRBV7-7 combines with J gene TRBJ2-3; tentatively, D is TRBD1 (6 bases). Trimming pared 5 bases from V and 1 base from J, leaving 10 bases between. CDR1 is SSHAT and CDR2 is FNYEAQ in the germline V gene (reference sequence). This CDR3 region has 14 residues. DNA for the CDR3: TGTGCCAGCAGCCCGACAGGTGGCACAGATACGCAGTATTTT. It encodes CASSPTGGTDTQYF.

This clonotype was observed many times. The V call is TRBV9, the J call TRBJ1-4; D is unresolved. The ends were cut back, 0 bases at V and 8 bases at J, with 14 bases in the middle. CDR3 size: 15 residues. Germline CDR1 reads SGDLS; CDR2 reads YYNGEE. Written as DNA, the CDR3 is TGTGCCAGCAGCGTAGATCTGGGTCTGCAGGAAAAACTGTTTTTT. As protein: CASSVDLGLQEKLFF.

This clonotype came up many times. The V call is TRBV14, the J call TRBJ2-1, with 9 bases identical to TRBD1. V shed 1 base and J 6 bases; nucleotides not matched to a gene: 4. CDR3 size: 15 residues. Germline V gene lookup returns CDR1 SGHDN and CDR2 FVKESK. The CDR3 DNA reads as TGTGCCAGCAGCCAAGTGGCACAGGGGGCCAATGAGCAGTTCTTC. Translating it yields CASSQVAQGANEQFF.

This clonotype was observed many times. The chain combines TRBV7-2 with TRBJ2-1; TRBD2 might be the D (6 bases). Trimming took off 5 bases at V and 0 bases at J, with 17 bases between the two ends. The CDR3 totals 17 residues. The germline CDR1 and CDR2 sequences are SGHTA and FQGNSA. This CDR3 is CASSPQLASSSYNEQFF. DNA for the CDR3: TGTGCCAGCAGCCCTCAGCTAGCGTCCAGCTCCTACAATGAGCAGTTCTTC.

This clonotype was seen many times. The chain is built from TRBV6-2 or TRBV6-3 and TRBJ2-1; TRBD2 matches 11 bases. V gave up 4 bases and J gave up 8 bases; unmatched junction bases: 4. In germline, CDR1 is MNHEY, CDR2 SVGEGT. The CDR3 contains 14 residues. The CDR3, as DNA: TGTGCCAGCAGTTTAGCGGGGGGGAGGTATGAGCAGTTCTTC. Amino acid sequence: CASSLAGGRYEQFF.

The chain carries TRBV3-1 and TRBJ1-1; 7 nucleotides align to TRBD1. Trimming removed 5 bases from V and 0 bases from J; junction bases left unmatched: 6. The CDR3 contains 15 residues. Germline-derived CDR1 and CDR2 are LGHDT and YNNKEL (reference sequence). CDR3 sequence (DNA): TGTGCCAGCAGCGATGGACAGGTCCTGAACACTGAAGCTTTCTTT. Translation gives CASSDGQVLNTEAFF.

The sample holds many counts of this clonotype. The rearrangement uses TRBV29-1 and TRBJ1-5, with D tentatively TRBD1 (6 bases). The CDR3 runs to 13 residues. Germline V lookup: CDR1 SQVTM, CDR2 ANQGSEA. V was clipped by 5 bases and J by 8 bases, with 16 bases between them. CDR3: CSVWFGGAEPQHF. As DNA, the CDR3 is TGCAGCGTTTGGTTTGGGGGCGCAGAGCCCCAGCATTTT.

This clonotype was seen a handful of times. This chain joins TRBV5-1 and TRBJ2-7; TRBD2 matches 14 bases. V was clipped by 4 bases and J by 5 bases; unmatched bases: 14. The length of the CDR3 is 18 residues. Germline lookup yields CDR1 SGHRS and CDR2 YFSETQ. CDR3 protein: CASSPPTSGGAKEDEQYF. As DNA, the CDR3 is TGCGCCAGCAGCCCACCGACTAGCGGGGGGGCGAAGGAGGACGAGCAGTACTTC.

This clonotype was counted at least ten times. CDR3 in amino acids: CASSAGGATDTQYF. The DNA of the CDR3 is TGTGCCAGCAGTGCGGGGGGGGCTACAGATACGCAGTATTTT. This chain links TRBV6-1 with TRBJ2-3; 8 positions agree with TRBD2. Germline values: CDR1 MNHNS, CDR2 SASEGT. V shed 4 bases and J 3 bases; nucleotides not matched to a gene: 3. The CDR3 contains 14 residues.

The sample holds many counts of this clonotype. The gene calls are TRBV12-3 or TRBV12-4 and TRBJ2-3; D remains ambiguous. Between the trimmed V and J ends, which lost 8 bases and 3 bases, there was a span of 12 bases. The CDR3 has 13 residues. CDR3 amino acids: CASALRGTDTQYF. The CDR3 DNA is TGTGCCAGCGCTTTGCGTGGTACAGATACGCAGTATTTT.